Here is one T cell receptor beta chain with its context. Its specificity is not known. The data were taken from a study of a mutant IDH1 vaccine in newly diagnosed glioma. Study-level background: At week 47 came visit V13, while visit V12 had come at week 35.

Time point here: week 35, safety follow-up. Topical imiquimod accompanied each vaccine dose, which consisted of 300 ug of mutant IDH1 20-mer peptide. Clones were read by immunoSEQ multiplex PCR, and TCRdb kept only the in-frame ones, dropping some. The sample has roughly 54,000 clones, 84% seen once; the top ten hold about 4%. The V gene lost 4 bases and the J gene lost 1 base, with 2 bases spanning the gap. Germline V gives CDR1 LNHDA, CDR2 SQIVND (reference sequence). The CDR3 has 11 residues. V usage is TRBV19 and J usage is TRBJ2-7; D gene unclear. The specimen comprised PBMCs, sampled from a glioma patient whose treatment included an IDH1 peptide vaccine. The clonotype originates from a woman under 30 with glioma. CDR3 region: CASSSSYEQYF. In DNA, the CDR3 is TGTGCCAGTAGTAGTTCCTACGAGCAGTACTTC. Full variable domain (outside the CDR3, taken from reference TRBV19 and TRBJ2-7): DGGITQSPKYLFRKEGQNVTLSCEQNLNHDAMYWYRQDPGQGLRLIYYSQIVNDFQKGDIAEGYSVSREKKESFPLTVTSAQKNPTAFYLCASSSSYEQYFGPGTRLTVT.